This T cell receptor (beta chain) was found in a study of blood T cell repertoires in COVID-19. Study-wide background: Researchers got acute and convalescent COVID-19 samples from the United States, Italy and Spain. PBMCs, B-cell-depleted T cells, or T cells provided the cDNA or gDNA that made up the material.

Study processing details: Researchers report that nucleated cell counts were estimated from reference gene primer amplification. TCRdb's table, derived via immunoSEQ multiplex PCR, lists solely in-frame clones and lacks some. For V, J and clone size, that table is used; D and trimming come from the DNA. The table lists over 10,000 clones, roughly 90% of them singletons, with approximately 15% in the top ten. The CDR3 runs to 12 residues. Germline V gene data show CDR1 as LGHNA and CDR2 as YNFKEQ. The V end was cut by 0 bases, the J end by 10 bases, with 7 bases between. The chain couples TRBV4-2 to TRBJ2-4, with D unresolved. Specimen: peripheral blood. The receptor comes from a man between 65 and 79 years old with active COVID-19. In DNA form, the CDR3 reads TGTGCCAGCAGCCAAGATCCTGAGATTCAGTACTTC. This gives the protein CASSQDPEIQYF.